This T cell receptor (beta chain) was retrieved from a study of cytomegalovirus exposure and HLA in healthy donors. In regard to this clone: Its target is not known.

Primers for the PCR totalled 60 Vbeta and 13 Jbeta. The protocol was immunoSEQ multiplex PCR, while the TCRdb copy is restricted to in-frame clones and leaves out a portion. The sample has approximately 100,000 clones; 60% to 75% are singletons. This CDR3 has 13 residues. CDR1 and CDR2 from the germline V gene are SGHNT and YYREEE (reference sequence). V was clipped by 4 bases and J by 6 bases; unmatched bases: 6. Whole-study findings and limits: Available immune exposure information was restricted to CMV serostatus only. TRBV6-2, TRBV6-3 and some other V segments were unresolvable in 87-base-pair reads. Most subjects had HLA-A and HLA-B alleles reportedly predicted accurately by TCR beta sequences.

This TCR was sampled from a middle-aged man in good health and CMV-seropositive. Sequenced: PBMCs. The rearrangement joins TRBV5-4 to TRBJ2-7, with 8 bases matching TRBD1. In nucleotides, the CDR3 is TGTGCCAGCAGCAGGACAGGGTGGTCCGAGCAGTACGTC. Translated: CASSRTGWSEQYV.